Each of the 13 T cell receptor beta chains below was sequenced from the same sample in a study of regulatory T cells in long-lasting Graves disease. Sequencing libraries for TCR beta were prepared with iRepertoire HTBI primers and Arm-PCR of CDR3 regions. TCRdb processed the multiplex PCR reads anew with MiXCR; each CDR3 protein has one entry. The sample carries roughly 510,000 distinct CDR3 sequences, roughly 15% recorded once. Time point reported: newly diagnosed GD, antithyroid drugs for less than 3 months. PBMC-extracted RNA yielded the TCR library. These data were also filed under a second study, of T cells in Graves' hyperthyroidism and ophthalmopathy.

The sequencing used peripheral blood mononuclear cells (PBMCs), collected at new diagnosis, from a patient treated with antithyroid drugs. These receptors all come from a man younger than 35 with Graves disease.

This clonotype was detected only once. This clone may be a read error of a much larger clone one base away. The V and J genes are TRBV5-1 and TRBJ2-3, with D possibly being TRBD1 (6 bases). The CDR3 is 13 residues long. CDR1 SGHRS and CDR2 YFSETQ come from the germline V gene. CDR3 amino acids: CASSFIRTDTQCF. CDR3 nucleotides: TGCGCCAGCAGCTTCATACGGACAGATACGCAGTGTTTT.

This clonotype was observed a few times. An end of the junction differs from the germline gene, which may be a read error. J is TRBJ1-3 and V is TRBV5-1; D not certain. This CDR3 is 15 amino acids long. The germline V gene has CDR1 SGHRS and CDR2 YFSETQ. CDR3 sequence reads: CASSLGAAEGNTMYF. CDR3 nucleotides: TGCGCCAGCAGCTTGGGGGCTGCGGAGGGAAACACCATGTATTTT. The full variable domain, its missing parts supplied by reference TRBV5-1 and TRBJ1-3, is KAGVTQTPRYLIKTRGQQVTLSCSPISGHRSVSWYQQTPGQGLQFLFEYFSETQRNKGNFPGRFSGRQFSNSRSEMNVSTLELGDSALYLCASSLGAAEGNTMYFGEGSWLTVV.

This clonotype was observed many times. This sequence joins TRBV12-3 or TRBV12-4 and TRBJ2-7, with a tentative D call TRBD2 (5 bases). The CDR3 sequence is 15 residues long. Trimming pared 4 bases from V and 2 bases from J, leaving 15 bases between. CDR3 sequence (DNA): TGTGCCAGCAGTTCCTCCGGAACTAGAGCCTACGAGCAGTACTTC. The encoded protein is CASSSSGTRAYEQYF.

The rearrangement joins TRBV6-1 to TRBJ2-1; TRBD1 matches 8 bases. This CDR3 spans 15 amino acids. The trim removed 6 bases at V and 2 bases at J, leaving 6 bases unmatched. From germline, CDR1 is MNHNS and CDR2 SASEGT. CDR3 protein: CASRKPGQAYNEQFF. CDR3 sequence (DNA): TGTGCCAGCAGGAAGCCGGGACAGGCCTACAATGAGCAGTTCTTC.

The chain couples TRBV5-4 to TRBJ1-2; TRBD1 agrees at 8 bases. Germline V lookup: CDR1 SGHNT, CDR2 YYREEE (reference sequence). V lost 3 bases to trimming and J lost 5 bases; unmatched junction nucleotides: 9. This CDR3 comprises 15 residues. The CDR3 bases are TGTGCCAGCAGCTCCGGACAGGGCGCTGGGTATGGCTACACCTTC. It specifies CASSSGQGAGYGYTF.

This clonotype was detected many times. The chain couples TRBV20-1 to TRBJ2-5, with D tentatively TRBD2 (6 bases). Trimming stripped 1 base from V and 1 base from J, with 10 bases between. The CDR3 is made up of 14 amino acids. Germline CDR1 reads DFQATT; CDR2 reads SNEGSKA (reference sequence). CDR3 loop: CSARGFGGQETQYF. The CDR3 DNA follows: TGCAGTGCTAGAGGATTCGGGGGCCAAGAGACCCAGTACTTC.

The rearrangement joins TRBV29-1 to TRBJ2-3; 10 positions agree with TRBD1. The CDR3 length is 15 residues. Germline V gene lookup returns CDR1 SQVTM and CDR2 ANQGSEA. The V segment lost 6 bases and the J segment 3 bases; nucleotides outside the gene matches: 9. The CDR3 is CSVWTGGGVTDTQYF. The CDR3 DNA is TGCAGCGTCTGGACAGGGGGAGGGGTGACAGATACGCAGTATTTT.

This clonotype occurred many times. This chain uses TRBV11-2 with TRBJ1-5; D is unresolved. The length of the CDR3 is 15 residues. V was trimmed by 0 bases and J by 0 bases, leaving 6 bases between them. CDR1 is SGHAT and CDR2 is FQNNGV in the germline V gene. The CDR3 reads CASSLEGNSNQPQHF. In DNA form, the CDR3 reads TGTGCCAGCAGCTTAGAAGGGAATAGCAATCAGCCCCAGCATTTT.

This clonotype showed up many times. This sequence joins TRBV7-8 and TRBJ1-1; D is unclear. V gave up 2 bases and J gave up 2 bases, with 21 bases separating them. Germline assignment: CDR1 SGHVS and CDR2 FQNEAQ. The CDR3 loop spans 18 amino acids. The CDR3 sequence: CASSLQSFSRNPNTEAFF. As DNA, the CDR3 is TGTGCCAGCAGCTTACAAAGTTTTTCCCGGAACCCAAACACTGAAGCTTTCTTT.

DNA for the CDR3: TGTGCCAGCAGCATAGGGACTAGCGGAGACTACGAGCAGTACTTC. Its translation: CASSIGTSGDYEQYF. This chain uses TRBV9 with TRBJ2-7; 11 bases map to TRBD2. CDR1 SGDLS and CDR2 YYNGEE come from the germline V gene. With 4 bases clipped from V and 3 bases from J, the junction kept 6 bases outside the gene matches. This CDR3 contains 15 residues.

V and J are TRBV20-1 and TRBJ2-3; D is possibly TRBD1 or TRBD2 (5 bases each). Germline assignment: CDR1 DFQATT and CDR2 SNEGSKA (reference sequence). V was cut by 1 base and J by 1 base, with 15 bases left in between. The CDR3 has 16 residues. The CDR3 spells CSARVQDFFRTDTQYF. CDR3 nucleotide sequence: TGCAGTGCTAGAGTACAGGACTTCTTCCGCACAGATACGCAGTATTTT.

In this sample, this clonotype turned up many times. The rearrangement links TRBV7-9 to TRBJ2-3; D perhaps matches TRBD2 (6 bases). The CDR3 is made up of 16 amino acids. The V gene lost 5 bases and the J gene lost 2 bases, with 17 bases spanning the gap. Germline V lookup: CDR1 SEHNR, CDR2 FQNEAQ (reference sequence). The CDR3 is CASSPVGGGTTDTQYF. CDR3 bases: TGTGCCAGCAGCCCAGTTGGTGGCGGGACCACAGATACGCAGTATTTT.

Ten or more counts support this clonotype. CDR3 DNA sequence: TGTGCCACCACGTACCGGACAGGGACCGAGCAGTACTTC. It specifies CATTYRTGTEQYF. The genes are TRBV15 and TRBJ2-7; 8 bases fit TRBD1. Trimming removed 7 bases from V and 6 bases from J; junction bases left unmatched: 8. Germline V gives CDR1 LNHNV, CDR2 YYDKDF (reference sequence). The CDR3 covers 13 residues.